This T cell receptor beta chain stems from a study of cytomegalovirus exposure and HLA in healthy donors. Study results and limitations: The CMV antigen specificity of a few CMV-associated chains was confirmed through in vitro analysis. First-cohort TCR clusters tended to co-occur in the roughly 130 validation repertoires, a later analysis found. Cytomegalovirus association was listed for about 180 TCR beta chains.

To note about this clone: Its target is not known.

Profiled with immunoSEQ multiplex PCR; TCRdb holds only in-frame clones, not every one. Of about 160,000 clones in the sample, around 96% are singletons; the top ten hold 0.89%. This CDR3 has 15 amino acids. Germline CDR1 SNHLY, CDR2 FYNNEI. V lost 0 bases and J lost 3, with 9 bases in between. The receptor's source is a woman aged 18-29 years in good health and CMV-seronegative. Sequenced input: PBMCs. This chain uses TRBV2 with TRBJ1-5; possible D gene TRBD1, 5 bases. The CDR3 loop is CASSEAEGFNQPQHF. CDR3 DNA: TGTGCCAGCAGTGAAGCGGAGGGGTTCAATCAGCCCCAGCATTTT.